The 14 T cell receptor beta chains in this list originate from one sample, sequenced in a study of spatial heterogeneity in lung cancer. Time point indicated: sample taken at primary tumor resection. Without sorting, whole RNA was sequenced from tumor, nontumor lung or frozen PBMC. TCRdb analysed the 5' RACE reads with MiXCR anew, one entry per CDR3 protein. Of approximately 52,000 distinct CDR3 sequences listed, roughly 6.5% were seen once; the top ten hold approximately 2.9%. Sequenced material: PBMCs, taken at surgery. The receptors were sampled from a female donor with early-stage non-small cell lung cancer.

This clonotype was seen repeatedly, ten times or more. V usage is TRBV29-1 and J usage is TRBJ1-4; 7 bases agree with TRBD1. From germline, CDR1 is SQVTM and CDR2 ANQGSEA. The V gene end was trimmed by 6 bases and the J gene end by 8 bases; junction bases not matched to a gene: 6. CDR3 length: 12 amino acids. In DNA, the CDR3 is TGCAGCGTGACAGGGTTGGGCGAAAAACTGTTTTTT. The encoded protein is CSVTGLGEKLFF.

In this sample, this clonotype turned up many times. The rearrangement uses TRBV11-2 and TRBJ2-5; unclear D gene. Trimming stripped 2 bases from V and 4 bases from J, with 11 bases between. Germline CDR1 SGHAT, CDR2 FQNNGV. This CDR3 comprises 14 residues. The CDR3 DNA reads TGTGCCAGCAGCTTATTTCCCGGAGTAGAGACCCAGTACTTC. Amino acid sequence: CASSLFPGVETQYF.

The chain joins TRBV6-5 to TRBJ2-2, with D perhaps matching TRBD1 or TRBD2 (6 bases each). The CDR3 sequence is 16 residues long. Germline V CDR1 and CDR2: MNHEY, SVGAGI. V was cut by 4 bases and J by 4 bases, with 16 bases left in between. CDR3 coding DNA: TGTGCCAGCAGTTCCGCCCTAGGGGGGTTCACCGGGGAGCTGTTTTTT. The encoded protein is CASSSALGGFTGELFF.

Ten or more counts support this clonotype. The V gene is TRBV7-2, the J gene TRBJ2-3, with D possibly matching TRBD2 (7 bases). Germline V lookup: CDR1 SGHTA, CDR2 FQGNSA. V was cut by 2 bases and J by 0 bases, with 27 bases left in between. The CDR3 length is 21 residues. In DNA form, the CDR3 reads TGTGCCAGCAGCTTAAAAGCCATCGCCTCTCAGGGGAGGGTTAGCACAGATACGCAGTATTTT. Its protein product is CASSLKAIASQGRVSTDTQYF.

The chain combines TRBV5-6 with TRBJ2-5; TRBD1 matches 11 bases. The junction had 6 bases not matched to a gene; V was cut back by 4 bases and J by 1 base. The CDR3 runs 16 residues. The germline V gene encodes CDR1 SGHDT and CDR2 YYEEEE. This chain's CDR3 is CASSRGTGGTQETQYF. In nucleotides, the CDR3 is TGTGCCAGCAGCAGGGGGACAGGGGGGACCCAAGAGACCCAGTACTTC.

This clonotype has more than one count but fewer than ten. V usage is TRBV4-1 and J usage is TRBJ1-5; tentative D call: TRBD1 (5 bases). Germline assignment: CDR1 MGHRA and CDR2 YSYEKL. The CDR3 runs 17 residues. V lost 1 base and J 0 bases, leaving 13 bases between the germline ends. This chain's CDR3 is CASSQGYGGNSNQPQHF. CDR3 DNA: TGCGCCAGCAGCCAAGGATATGGGGGGAATAGCAATCAGCCCCAGCATTTT.

The table lists this clonotype with many counts. J is TRBJ1-1 and V is TRBV20-1; D not certain. The CDR3 runs to 14 residues. V was pared by 5 bases and J by 2 bases, with 15 bases between. Germline loops: CDR1 DFQATT, CDR2 SNEGSKA (reference sequence). CDR3 residues: CSASLPSHNTEAFF. In DNA, the CDR3 is TGCAGTGCTTCGCTCCCGTCTCACAACACTGAAGCTTTCTTT.

This clonotype was counted at least ten times. The chain couples TRBV29-1 to TRBJ2-7, with TRBD2 matching over 7 bases. Germline V gene data show CDR1 as SQVTM and CDR2 as ANQGSEA. This CDR3 spans 13 amino acids. Unmatched junction bases numbered 10, after V lost 4 bases and J lost 7 bases. This CDR3 is CSVGQGGVREQYF. CDR3 sequence (DNA): TGCAGCGTTGGGCAGGGAGGGGTTCGGGAGCAGTACTTC.

There are many counts of this clonotype. The chain recombines TRBV10-3 with TRBJ1-1; D is unclear. With 6 bases removed from V and 0 bases from J, the gap between germline ends came to 11 bases. Germline V lookup: CDR1 ENHRY, CDR2 SYGVKD. The CDR3 consists of 14 residues. DNA of the CDR3: TGTGCCATCAGCCAAGGACGTATGAACACTGAAGCTTTCTTT. Amino acids: CAISQGRMNTEAFF.

This clonotype was detected many times. J is TRBJ1-4 and V is TRBV7-9; no definite D call. Looked up from germline, CDR1 is SEHNR and CDR2 is FQNEAQ (reference sequence). CDR3 size: 14 residues. With 5 bases removed from V and 8 bases from J, the gap between germline ends came to 15 bases. CDR3 sequence: CASSPSSKIEKLFF. DNA for the CDR3: TGTGCCAGCAGCCCCTCAAGCAAGATCGAAAAACTGTTTTTT.

This clonotype was recorded at least ten times. The chain combines TRBV5-1 with TRBJ2-2, with unresolved D. The germline gives CDR1 SGHRS, CDR2 YFSETQ. V dropped 4 bases and J dropped 4 bases, with 11 bases sitting between them. CDR3 length: 14 residues. In nucleotides, the CDR3 is TGCGCCAGCAGCCTGGACCGAGCCACCGGGGAGCTGTTTTTT. Amino acids: CASSLDRATGELFF.

The V call is TRBV24-1, the J call TRBJ2-3, with 12 bases identical to TRBD1. The CDR3 is 15 residues long. Losses at the gene ends were 6 bases for V and 6 bases for J; bases not matched to a gene: 6. Germline V gene lookup returns CDR1 KGHDR and CDR2 SFDVKD. The CDR3, as DNA: TGTGCCACCAGTCCAGGGACAGGGGGCTGGGATACGCAGTATTTT. Translating it yields CATSPGTGGWDTQYF.

The table lists this clonotype with a few counts. This chain uses TRBV28 with TRBJ2-7; D call uncertain. Trimming took off 4 bases at V and 4 bases at J, with 8 bases between the two ends. Germline CDR1 and CDR2: MDHEN and SYDVKM. This CDR3 comprises 12 residues. CDR3 sequence reads: CASSSSDYEQYF. CDR3 coding DNA: TGTGCCAGCAGTTCCAGCGATTACGAGCAGTACTTC.

This clonotype was recorded at least ten times. J is TRBJ2-5 and V is TRBV7-9; the D gene could be TRBD1 or TRBD2 (5 bases each). Per germline, CDR1 SEHNR and CDR2 FQNEAQ (reference sequence). Trimming removed 7 bases at V and 6 bases at J, with 15 bases between. The length of the CDR3 is 13 residues. The CDR3 DNA reads TGTGCCAGCACGGGGCCTCCGGGCCAGACCCAGTACTTC. It translates to CASTGPPGQTQYF. The entire variable domain, with the rest obtained from reference TRBV7-9 and TRBJ2-5, is as follows: DTGVSQNPRHKITKRGQNVTFRCDPISEHNRLYWYRQTLGQGPEFLTYFQNEAQLEKSRLLSDRFSAERPKGSFSTLEIQRTEQGDSAMYLCASTGPPGQTQYFGPGTRLLVL.